The 25 T cell receptor beta chains below all came from one sample that was sequenced in a study of beta chain features in type 1 diabetes. The study reverse transcribed the entire isolated RNA, so it sequenced expressed TCRB transcripts. Clones were sequenced by immunoSEQ multiplex PCR, and TCRdb holds only the in-frame ones, with some missing. Here the sample spans hundreds of thousands of clones, over 25% being singletons. Sequencing was performed on naive CD4+ T cells from blood. These receptors originate from a man younger than 30 in good health.

The rearrangement uses TRBV13 and TRBJ2-1; a weak D match, TRBD2 (6 bases). The V gene lost 3 bases and the J gene lost 0 bases, with 12 bases spanning the gap. Per germline, CDR1 PRHDT and CDR2 FYEKMQ (reference sequence). CDR3 length: 16 residues. CDR3 nucleotides: TGTGCCAGCAGCTTCTTCGCGGGGAGCTCCTACAATGAGCAGTTCTTC. This translates into CASSFFAGSSYNEQFF.

This clone was recorded once. The sample holds other DNA sequences that translate to the same CDR3. V usage is TRBV7-9 and J usage is TRBJ1-4; unclear D gene. The CDR3 is made up of 14 amino acids. Germline loops: CDR1 SEHNR, CDR2 FQNEAQ (reference sequence). V was pared by 3 bases and J by 0 bases, with 5 bases between. As DNA, the CDR3 is TGTGCCAGCAGCTTGCAGGCAACTAATGAAAAACTGTTTTTT. This gives the protein CASSLQATNEKLFF.

V usage is TRBV7-9 and J usage is TRBJ2-7; D gene unclear. The CDR3 extends over 13 amino acids. Germline V gives CDR1 SEHNR, CDR2 FQNEAQ (reference sequence). Trimming took off 5 bases at V and 0 bases at J, with 8 bases between the two ends. In DNA form, the CDR3 reads TGTGCCAGCAGCGCCCAAGACTCCTACGAGCAGTACTTC. The encoded protein is CASSAQDSYEQYF.

The chain recombines TRBV4-3 with TRBJ2-3; D not resolved. The CDR3 is made up of 18 amino acids. Germline V gene data show CDR1 as LGHNA and CDR2 as YSLEER. V lost 1 base and J 3 bases, leaving 20 bases between the germline ends. CDR3 amino acids: CASSQASILVGRTDTQYF. CDR3 sequence (DNA): TGCGCCAGCAGCCAAGCCTCCATCCTAGTGGGAAGGACAGATACGCAGTATTTT.

This chain joins TRBV7-2 and TRBJ2-3, with D tentatively TRBD2 (5 bases). Trimming cost V 4 bases and J 4 bases, with 12 bases left between them. Per germline, CDR1 SGHTA and CDR2 FQGNSA. This CDR3 region has 14 residues. In DNA, the CDR3 is TGTGCCAGCAGCTCAGGCGGGTCCGCAGATACGCAGTATTTT. It specifies CASSSGGSADTQYF.

This rearrangement joins TRBV14 to TRBJ2-1, with D possibly called TRBD1 or TRBD2 (6 bases each). Per the germline V gene, CDR1 is SGHDN and CDR2 is FVKESK. Between the trimmed V and J ends, which lost 4 bases and 2 bases, there was a span of 9 bases. The length of the CDR3 is 14 residues. For the CDR3, the DNA is TGTGCCAGCAGCCGGGGGGCAACCTACAATGAGCAGTTCTTC. It yields the protein CASSRGATYNEQFF.

The V gene is TRBV4-3, the J gene TRBJ2-7; 10 bases align to TRBD2. The V gene end was trimmed by 2 bases and the J gene end by 3 bases; junction bases not matched to a gene: 4. The length of the CDR3 is 15 residues. CDR1 and CDR2 from the germline V gene are LGHNA and YSLEER. DNA of the CDR3: TGCGCCAGCAGCCAACGGGCTAGCGGGAGCTACGAGCAGTACTTC. It yields the protein CASSQRASGSYEQYF.

The chain uses TRBV2 and TRBJ1-2; TRBD1 might be the D (6 bases). CDR3 length equals 13 residues. Germline-derived CDR1 and CDR2 are SNHLY and FYNNEI. The ends were cut back, 7 bases at V and 3 bases at J, with 12 bases in the middle. The CDR3 loop reads CASTYREHYGYTF. The CDR3 nucleotides read TGTGCCAGCACCTACAGGGAGCACTATGGCTACACCTTC.

The chain uses TRBV7-6 and TRBJ1-3, with unresolved D. The V gene's germline CDR1 is SGHVS and CDR2 FNYEAQ. V was pared by 1 base and J by 0 bases, with 10 bases between. The CDR3 extends over 16 amino acids. The CDR3 bases are TGTGCCAGCAGCTTAGGCGCGGTTTCCTCTGGAAACACCATATATTTT. Translation: CASSLGAVSSGNTIYF.

This clone was recorded only once. This rearrangement joins TRBV5-1 to TRBJ2-1; 7 bases fit TRBD2. Losses at the gene ends were 0 bases for V and 8 bases for J; bases not matched to a gene: 8. CDR1 SGHRS and CDR2 YFSETQ come from the germline V gene. This CDR3 region has 15 residues. The CDR3 DNA reads as TGCGCCAGCAGCTTGGCAGGACTAGTCAGCTATGAGCAGTTCTTC. Translation: CASSLAGLVSYEQFF. The variable domain in full, completed from reference TRBV5-1 and TRBJ2-1, reads KAGVTQTPRYLIKTRGQQVTLSCSPISGHRSVSWYQQTPGQGLQFLFEYFSETQRNKGNFPGRFSGRQFSNSRSEMNVSTLELGDSALYLCASSLAGLVSYEQFFGPGTRLTVL.

The rearrangement joins TRBV6-6 to TRBJ2-7, with D possibly being TRBD1 (6 bases). The ends were cut back, 4 bases at V and 6 bases at J, with 10 bases in the middle. CDR1 and CDR2 from the germline V gene are MNHNY and SVGAGI (reference sequence). The CDR3 has 12 amino acids. CDR3 coding DNA: TGTGCCAGCAGTTCCACAGGGATCGAGCAGTACTTC. Amino acids: CASSSTGIEQYF.

This clone was observed a few times. The chain recombines TRBV29-1 with TRBJ1-2; 7 nucleotides align to TRBD1. CDR1 SQVTM and CDR2 ANQGSEA come from the germline V gene. Trimming took 4 bases from V and 3 from J; bases not matched to a gene: 8. CDR3 length equals 14 residues. The CDR3 DNA follows: TGCAGCGTTGTGCAGGGGGGCCCCTACTATGGCTACACCTTC. Amino acids: CSVVQGGPYYGYTF. The whole variable domain, filled in from reference TRBV29-1 and TRBJ1-2, reads SAVISQKPSRDICQRGTSLTIQCQVDSQVTMMFWYRQQPGQSLTLIATANQGSEATYESGFVIDKFPISRPNLTFSTLTVSNMSPEDSSIYLCSVVQGGPYYGYTFGSGTRLTVV.

This chain uses TRBV9 with TRBJ2-7; maybe TRBD1 (6 bases). Germline CDR1 reads SGDLS; CDR2 reads YYNGEE. The CDR3 totals 14 residues. V lost 3 bases to trimming and J lost 0 bases, with 10 bases between them. The chain's CDR3 is CASSARGFSYEQYF. The CDR3, as DNA: TGTGCCAGCAGCGCTAGGGGGTTCTCCTACGAGCAGTACTTC.

The chain combines TRBV28 with TRBJ2-7; D gene unclear. Trimming pared 4 bases from V and 5 bases from J, leaving 12 bases between. Germline V CDR1 and CDR2: MDHEN, SYDVKM. The CDR3 length is 13 residues. CDR3 coding DNA: TGTGCCAGCAGTTCCCCTGGGGTACACGAGCAGTACTTC. Amino acids: CASSSPGVHEQYF.

This chain uses TRBV15 with TRBJ1-4; D is ambiguous. Germline CDR1 and CDR2: LNHNV and YYDKDF (reference sequence). Trimming shortened V by 0 bases and J by 7 bases, and 12 bases separated the two germline ends. CDR3 size: 15 residues. In DNA, the CDR3 is TGTGCCACCAGCAGAGACCCCGACACAGTTGAAAAACTGTTTTTT. It codes for CATSRDPDTVEKLFF.

This clone was seen a few times. V gene TRBV7-9 combines with J gene TRBJ2-3; TRBD2 matches 11 bases. CDR3 size: 18 residues. J gave up 3 bases and V 3 bases, and 11 bases lay outside the gene matches. Germline CDR1 reads SEHNR; CDR2 reads FQNEAQ (reference sequence). For the CDR3, the DNA is TGTGCCAGCAGCTTCACTTTCCTACTAGCGGGAGCGACAGATACGCAGTATTTT. It is translated as CASSFTFLLAGATDTQYF.

The chain joins TRBV5-1 to TRBJ2-1; no reliable D call. Germline values: CDR1 SGHRS, CDR2 YFSETQ. CDR3 size: 14 residues. Trimming took off 0 bases at V and 4 bases at J, with 8 bases between the two ends. Here the CDR3 reads CASSLAARYNEQFF. In DNA, the CDR3 is TGCGCCAGCAGCTTGGCTGCCAGATACAATGAGCAGTTCTTC. Full variable domain (missing parts from reference TRBV5-1 and TRBJ2-1): KAGVTQTPRYLIKTRGQQVTLSCSPISGHRSVSWYQQTPGQGLQFLFEYFSETQRNKGNFPGRFSGRQFSNSRSEMNVSTLELGDSALYLCASSLAARYNEQFFGPGTRLTVL.

A few counts support this clone. This chain uses TRBV18 with TRBJ2-1; maybe TRBD1 (6 bases). Germline-derived CDR1 and CDR2 are KGHSH and LQKENI. This CDR3 spans 15 amino acids. The V end was cut by 8 bases, the J end by 5 bases, with 19 bases between. The CDR3 region is CASGKQGVLNNEQFF. CDR3 nucleotide sequence: TGTGCCAGCGGTAAACAGGGAGTTCTAAACAATGAGCAGTTCTTC.

The table lists this clone with a few counts. The rearrangement joins TRBV25-1 to TRBJ2-4; a weak D match, TRBD2 (7 bases). V dropped 7 bases and J dropped 8 bases, with 18 bases sitting between them. The CDR3 covers 14 residues. From germline, CDR1 is MGHDK and CDR2 SYGVNS. The CDR3 coding sequence is TGTGCCAGCACTGCGGGGGCGCCGAGTGACATTCAGTACTTC. The encoded protein is CASTAGAPSDIQYF. Combining the CDR3 with reference TRBV25-1 and TRBJ2-4 gives the whole variable domain EADIYQTPRYLVIGTGKKITLECSQTMGHDKMYWYQQDPGMELHLIHYSYGVNSTEKGDLSSESTVSRIRTEHFPLTLESARPSHTSQYLCASTAGAPSDIQYFGAGTRLSVL.

The rearrangement uses TRBV18 and TRBJ1-1; perhaps TRBD1 as D (5 bases). Germline V gene sequence: CDR1 KGHSH, CDR2 LQKENI. V lost 1 base, J lost 4 bases, and 7 bases lay in between. This CDR3 is 13 amino acids long. This CDR3 reads CASSPRGGTEAFF. The CDR3 bases are TGTGCCAGCTCACCACGGGGCGGCACTGAAGCTTTCTTT.

In this sample, this clone turned up a few times. The CDR3 coding sequence is TGTGCCAGCAGTGGACTCCTAGCGGGAGGGGCAAATACGCAGTATTTT. The encoded protein is CASSGLLAGGANTQYF. The chain recombines TRBV2 with TRBJ2-3, with TRBD2 matching 12 bases. The CDR3 length is 16 residues. CDR1 and CDR2 (germline): SNHLY, FYNNEI. With 4 bases clipped from V and 7 bases from J, the junction kept 9 bases outside the gene matches.

The J gene is TRBJ1-5, the V gene TRBV25-1; no firm D call. The CDR3 length is 14 residues. The V and J ends lost 3 bases and 1 base respectively, with 7 bases between them. Germline CDR1 is MGHDK and CDR2 is SYGVNS. The CDR3: CASSDPRSNQPQHF. The CDR3 coding sequence is TGTGCCAGCAGTGATCCCAGGAGCAATCAGCCCCAGCATTTT.

This CDR3 is CASSSGGVRTEAFF. The CDR3 DNA sequence: TGTGCCAGCAGCTCCGGAGGGGTACGCACTGAAGCTTTCTTT. The chain recombines TRBV28 with TRBJ1-1, with TRBD1 as a possible D gene (5 bases). The CDR3 is 14 amino acids. With 6 bases removed from V and 4 bases from J, the gap between germline ends came to 15 bases. Germline V CDR1 and CDR2: MDHEN, SYDVKM. Full variable domain (remainder filled in from reference TRBV28 and TRBJ1-1): DVKVTQSSRYLVKRTGEKVFLECVQDMDHENMFWYRQDPGLGLRLIYFSYDVKMKEKGDIPEGYSVSREKKERFSLILESASTNQTSMYLCASSSGGVRTEAFFGQGTRLTVV.

There are a few counts of this clone. The chain couples TRBV7-2 to TRBJ2-1, with 11 bases matching TRBD2. Germline loops: CDR1 SGHTA, CDR2 FQGNSA. With 5 bases clipped from V and 1 base from J, the junction kept 10 bases outside the gene matches. The CDR3 has 18 amino acids. CDR3 amino acids: CASSRRVSSGRSYNEQFF. The CDR3 DNA reads TGTGCCAGCAGCCGAAGGGTGTCTAGCGGGAGGTCCTACAATGAGCAGTTCTTC.

CDR3 region: CSVEALSGNTIYF. The CDR3 DNA follows: TGCAGCGTTGAGGCTCTCTCTGGAAACACCATATATTTT. The rearrangement uses TRBV29-1 and TRBJ1-3; no firm D call. V was clipped by 3 bases and J by 0 bases, with 6 bases between them. Germline V gene lookup returns CDR1 SQVTM and CDR2 ANQGSEA. The CDR3 runs to 13 residues.